This T cell receptor beta chain was captured in a study of blood T cell repertoires in COVID-19. CDR3 size: 16 residues. Trimming removed 0 bases from V and 6 bases from J, with 12 bases in between. CDR1 LGHNA and CDR2 YSLEER come from the germline V gene. TCRdb's table, derived via immunoSEQ multiplex PCR, lists solely in-frame clones and lacks some. The table lists roughly 74,000 clones, 70% to 90% of them singletons. The sample consisted of peripheral blood. The V and J genes are TRBV4-3 and TRBJ1-6, with D perhaps TRBD1 (5 bases). The TCR originated in a man in his 70s with acute or convalescent COVID-19. The CDR3 region has the DNA TGCGCCAGCAGCCAAGAGGACAACAGAAGTAATTCACCCCTCCACTTT. It specifies CASSQEDNRSNSPLHF.